A selection of T cell receptor beta chains follows, all from one sample in a study of T cell repertoires in aging, cancer and after chemotherapy. MiXCR, run by TCRdb on the multiplex PCR reads, gives a single entry per CDR3 protein. Seen here are roughly 770 distinct CDR3 sequences, about a quarter observed once, and the top ten hold roughly 40%. Material: blood. Source of these receptors: a human donor with a solid tumor. The CDR3 runs from the conserved cysteine through the conserved F or W. The D gene is left open where the match is weak. A clone size is listed for some rows: how often the clone was seen (once, few, many), or a class if it is expanded.

abundance	v_gene	d_gene	j_gene	CDR3nt	CDR3aa
NA	TRBV5-4	TRBD2	TRBJ2-3	TGTGCCAGCAGCTTGCCGGGGGGGGTATTTGGCACAGATACGCAGTATTTT	CASSLPGGVFGTDTQYF
large	TRBV29-1	NA	TRBJ1-4	TGCAGCGTTGCTGCAACTAATGAAAAACTGTTTTTT	CSVAATNEKLFF
few	TRBV14	TRBD2	TRBJ2-2	TGTGCCAGCAGCCCTCTTAGCGGGAGGGCCCTCTTCAGGGAGCTGTTTTTT	CASSPLSGRALFRELFF
large	TRBV7-9	NA	TRBJ2-7	TGTGCCAGCAGCCCGAAGGGCCCCTACGAGCAGTACTTC	CASSPKGPYEQYF
large	TRBV6-2/TRBV6-3	TRBD1	TRBJ1-2	TGTGCCAGCAGTTACCCTGGCCGGGACAGGCATGGCTACACCTTC	CASSYPGRDRHGYTF
few	TRBV7-9	NA	TRBJ1-3	TGTGCCAGCAGCTTAGGAATTAGTGGGGGCTCTGGAAACACCATATATTTT	CASSLGISGGSGNTIYF
large	TRBV7-3	NA	TRBJ2-2	TGTGCCAGCAGCTTTTCAGGGAACACCGGGGAGCTGTTTTTT	CASSFSGNTGELFF
NA	TRBV27	TRBD2	TRBJ2-1	TGTGCCAGCAGTTTGCCCCTCGCGGCTAGCGGGGGGAGCTCCTACAATGAGCAGTTCTTC	CASSLPLAASGGSSYNEQFF
few	TRBV5-1	NA	TRBJ1-1	TGCGCCAGCAGCCCCGAGCTGGGTAGAAGGGTTGAAGCTTTCTTT	CASSPELGRRVEAFF
few	TRBV7-2	TRBD2	TRBJ2-5	TGTGCCAGCAGCTCTCAGCGGGGTCAAGAGACCCAGTACTTC	CASSSQRGQETQYF
NA	TRBV20-1	NA	TRBJ2-5	TGCAGTGCTAGGTTGGGCTTGGAGATCCAGTACTTC	CSARLGLEIQYF